What follows are 2 T cell receptor beta chains derived from one specimen sequenced in a study of intratumoral heterogeneity in liver cancer. Some clones are missing from TCRdb's copy, which holds only in-frame ones; the method was immunoSEQ multiplex PCR. This table holds fewer than 3,000 clones, 60% to 80% found once. The hepatocellular carcinoma nodule was sampled at distinct, geographically separated regions. This sample comprised tumor tissue, obtained before any cancer treatment. Every receptor here comes from a woman aged 70-85 years with hepatocellular carcinoma.

The chain combines TRBV9 with TRBJ2-3, with 15 bases lining up with TRBD2. The CDR3 spans 17 residues. The germline gives CDR1 SGDLS, CDR2 YYNGEE. The junction had 5 bases not matched to a gene; V was cut back by 3 bases and J by 3 bases. CDR3 bases: TGTGCCAGCAGCGGTGGACTAGCGGGAGGGGGGACAGATACGCAGTATTTT. Amino acids: CASSGGLAGGGTDTQYF.

This chain links TRBV15 with TRBJ2-5; 7 bases are a match to TRBD2. V lost 3 bases and J lost 5; bases outside the gene matches: 18. This CDR3 is built from 18 residues. Looked up from germline, CDR1 is LNHNV and CDR2 is YYDKDF (reference sequence). The CDR3 sequence: CATSRSRDEAGKKETQYF. DNA of the CDR3: TGTGCCACCAGCAGGTCCCGGGATGAAGCGGGAAAAAAGGAGACCCAGTACTTC.